Here is one T cell receptor (beta chain) with its context. Its antigen remains unidentified. This sample is part of a study of OX40 agonist ivuxolimab in advanced cancers. Overall study findings and caveats: There was clonal expansion of CD4+ and CD8+ blood T cells by week 6 at 0.1 to 3.0 mg/kg.

Clones were sequenced by immunoSEQ multiplex PCR, and TCRdb holds only the in-frame ones, with some missing. The data contain approximately 79,000 clones, 85% to 90% of them singletons. Germline V gene data show CDR1 as LNHDA and CDR2 as SQIVND (reference sequence). Trimming shortened V by 5 bases and J by 2 bases, and 12 bases separated the two germline ends. The CDR3 sequence is 14 residues long. The V gene is TRBV19, the J gene TRBJ1-2; D call uncertain. The source of this sequence is an adult with an advanced solid tumor such as melanoma, head and neck, liver or kidney cancer. Here the sequenced sample was CD4+ or CD8+ T cells sorted from blood, taken in a trial of the OX40 agonist ivuxolimab. The CDR3 here is CASSLPLSNYGYTF. The CDR3 DNA is TGTGCCAGTAGTTTACCCTTGAGCAACTATGGCTACACCTTC.